The next 11 T cell receptor beta chains were all read from a single sample in a study of Graves' ophthalmopathy and Graves' hyperthyroidism. TCR beta CDR3 regions were amplified from RNA transcripts. An opening RT-PCR round employed HTBI primers and preceded a second-round multiplex PCR. One entry per CDR3 protein, called by TCRdb with MiXCR from the multiplex PCR reads. Among around 1,200,000 distinct CDR3 sequences listed, roughly 35% were seen once. Material: peripheral blood or thyroid tissue (not recorded which). The receptors were gathered from an adult man with Graves' hyperthyroidism.

This chain connects TRBV6-2 or TRBV6-3 to TRBJ1-5; no definite D call. The CDR3 runs to 14 residues. V was clipped by 2 bases and J by 9 bases, with 14 bases between them. Germline V gene lookup returns CDR1 MNHEY and CDR2 SVGEGT. CDR3 DNA: TGTGCCAGCAGTTACAGCCAGGCCGCATGGCCCCAGCATTTT. This gives the protein CASSYSQAAWPQHF.

This sequence joins TRBV29-1 and TRBJ2-3, with 8 positions matching TRBD2. Germline assignment: CDR1 SQVTM and CDR2 ANQGSEA. Losses at the gene ends were 4 bases for V and 0 bases for J; bases not matched to a gene: 3. CDR3 length equals 14 residues. CDR3 DNA: TGCAGCGTTGGACTAGCGACTAGCACAGATACGCAGTATTTT. It specifies CSVGLATSTDTQYF.

To note about this clonotype: It may be a read error: a sequence one base away is much more abundant. The J gene is TRBJ1-1, the V gene TRBV9; D is possibly TRBD1 (6 bases). Germline CDR1 reads SGDLS; CDR2 reads YYNGEE. Trimming cost V 4 bases and J 6 bases, with 25 bases left between them. The CDR3 contains 17 residues. Here the CDR3 DNA reads TGTGCCAGCAGCCCTACAGGGACCCCAGGCCGTGCCGCTGAAGCTTTCTTT. Its translation is CASSPTGTPGRAAEAFF.

V usage is TRBV20-1 and J usage is TRBJ2-7, with D unclear. Trimming removed 0 bases at V and 2 bases at J, with 14 bases between. The germline V gene encodes CDR1 DFQATT and CDR2 SNEGSKA (reference sequence). The CDR3 spans 15 residues. CDR3 DNA sequence: TGCAGTGCTAGAGATCCTGAAGGGCTCGCCTACGAGCAGTACTTC. Amino acid sequence: CSARDPEGLAYEQYF.

The chain couples TRBV6-5 to TRBJ2-7, with D perhaps matching TRBD2 (5 bases). The CDR3 totals 16 residues. The V gene lost 0 bases and the J gene lost 4 bases, with 16 bases spanning the gap. CDR1 and CDR2 (germline): MNHEY, SVGAGI. CDR3 nucleotide sequence: TGTGCCAGCAGTTACTCTGCGACGGGGATTCCTTACGAGCAGTACTTC. Translated: CASSYSATGIPYEQYF.

A word on this clonotype: A much larger clone sits a single nucleotide away, making a read error possible. V usage is TRBV5-1 and J usage is TRBJ2-6; no reliable D call. Trimming shortened V by 2 bases and J by 2 bases, and 11 bases separated the two germline ends. Germline lookup yields CDR1 SGHRS and CDR2 YFSETQ. The CDR3 runs 16 residues. The CDR3 DNA follows: TGCGCCAGCAGCTTTCAAGGAAGTGCTGGGGCCAACGTCCTGACTTTC. It codes for CASSFQGSAGANVLTF.

Only a few counts were recorded for this clonotype. This rearrangement joins TRBV27 to TRBJ2-6; no reliable D call. The CDR3 is made up of 16 amino acids. Germline-derived CDR1 and CDR2 are MNHEY and SMNVEV (reference sequence). Trimming shortened V by 3 bases and J by 0 bases, and 9 bases separated the two germline ends. For the CDR3, the DNA is TGTGCCAGCAGTTTCTACTCTGCCTCTGGGGCCAACGTCCTGACTTTC. Its translation: CASSFYSASGANVLTF.

The chain has TRBV28 and TRBJ1-4; D is perhaps TRBD1 (5 bases). Germline CDR1 MDHEN, CDR2 SYDVKM. V was shortened by 4 bases and J by 8 bases, with 11 bases between the two germline ends. The CDR3 sequence is 13 residues long. CDR3 sequence: CASSYRWGEKLFF. The CDR3, as DNA: TGTGCCAGCAGTTACCGATGGGGGGAAAAACTGTTTTTT.

This chain connects TRBV2 to TRBJ2-2; D not resolved. The V gene's germline CDR1 is SNHLY and CDR2 FYNNEI. This CDR3 comprises 14 residues. The V gene lost 6 bases and the J gene lost 1 base, with 9 bases spanning the gap. CDR3 sequence: CASRPTMNTGELFF. The CDR3 DNA reads TGTGCCAGCAGACCTACCATGAACACCGGGGAGCTGTTTTTT.

Remarks on this clonotype: At one of its ends the junction is not consistent with the germline gene, which may arise from a read error. The V call is TRBV6-5, the J call TRBJ1-5, with 7 bases fitting TRBD1. The CDR3 loop spans 15 amino acids. Per germline, CDR1 MNHEY and CDR2 SVGAGI. The CDR3 reads CASSPRQGGNRPQHF. The CDR3 DNA reads TGTGCCAGCAGTCCTAGACAGGGAGGCAATCGGCCCCAGCATTTT.

The sample holds a few counts of this clonotype. The chain carries TRBV15 and TRBJ1-6; 7 bases line up with TRBD1. With 6 bases clipped from V and 7 bases from J, the junction kept 6 bases outside the gene matches. The CDR3 runs to 14 residues. Germline CDR1 reads LNHNV; CDR2 reads YYDKDF (reference sequence). Written as DNA, the CDR3 is TGTGCCACCAGTGTAGGCAGGGGGAATTCACCCCTCCACTTT. It is translated as CATSVGRGNSPLHF.